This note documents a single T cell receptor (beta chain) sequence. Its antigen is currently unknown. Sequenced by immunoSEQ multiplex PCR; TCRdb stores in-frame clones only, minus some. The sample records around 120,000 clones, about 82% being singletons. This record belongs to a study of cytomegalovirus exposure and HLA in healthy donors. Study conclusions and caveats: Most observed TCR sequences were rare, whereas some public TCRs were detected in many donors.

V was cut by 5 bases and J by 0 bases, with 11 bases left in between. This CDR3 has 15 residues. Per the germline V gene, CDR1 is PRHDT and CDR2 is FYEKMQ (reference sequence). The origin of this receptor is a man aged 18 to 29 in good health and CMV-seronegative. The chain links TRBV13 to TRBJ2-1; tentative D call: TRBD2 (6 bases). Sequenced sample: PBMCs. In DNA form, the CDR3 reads TGTGCCAGCAGCCTGAGGAGGGGCTCCTACAATGAGCAGTTCTTC. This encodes CASSLRRGSYNEQFF.